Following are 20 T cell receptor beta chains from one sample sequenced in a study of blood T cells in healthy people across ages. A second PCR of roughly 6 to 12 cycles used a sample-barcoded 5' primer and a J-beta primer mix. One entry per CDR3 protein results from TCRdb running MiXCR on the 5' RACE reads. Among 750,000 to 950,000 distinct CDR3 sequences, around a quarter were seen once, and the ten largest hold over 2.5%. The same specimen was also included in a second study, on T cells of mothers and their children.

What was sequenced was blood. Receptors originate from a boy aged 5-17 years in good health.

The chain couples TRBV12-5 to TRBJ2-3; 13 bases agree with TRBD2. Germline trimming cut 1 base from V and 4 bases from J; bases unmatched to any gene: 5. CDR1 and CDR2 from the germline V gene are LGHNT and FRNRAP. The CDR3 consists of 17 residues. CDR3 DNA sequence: TGTGCTAGTGGTTTGGCCACTAGCGGGGGGGCCGCAGATACGCAGTATTTT. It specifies CASGLATSGGAADTQYF.

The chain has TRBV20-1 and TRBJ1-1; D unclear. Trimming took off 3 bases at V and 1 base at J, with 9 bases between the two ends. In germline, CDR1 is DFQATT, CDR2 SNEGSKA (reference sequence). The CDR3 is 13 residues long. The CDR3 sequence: CSASARGNTEAFF. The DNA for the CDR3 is TGCAGTGCTAGTGCCCGGGGGAACACTGAAGCTTTCTTT.

The CDR3 loop reads CATQLGWVETQYF. CDR3 bases: TGTGCCACCCAGCTAGGGTGGGTAGAGACCCAGTACTTC. This chain connects TRBV28 to TRBJ2-5; D ambiguous. The CDR3 runs 13 residues. Germline CDR1 MDHEN, CDR2 SYDVKM. Deletions cut 10 bases from V and 4 bases from J, with 16 bases between. The variable domain in full, completed from reference TRBV28 and TRBJ2-5, reads DVKVTQSSRYLVKRTGEKVFLECVQDMDHENMFWYRQDPGLGLRLIYFSYDVKMKEKGDIPEGYSVSREKKERFSLILESASTNQTSMYLCATQLGWVETQYFGPGTRLLVL.

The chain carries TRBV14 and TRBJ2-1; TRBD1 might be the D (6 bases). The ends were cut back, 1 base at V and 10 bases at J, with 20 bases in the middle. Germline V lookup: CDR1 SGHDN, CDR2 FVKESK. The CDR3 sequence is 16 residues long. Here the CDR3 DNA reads TGTGCCAGCAGCCAAGCCCCCGACAGGAGACGGTGGGAGCAGTTCTTC. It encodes CASSQAPDRRRWEQFF.

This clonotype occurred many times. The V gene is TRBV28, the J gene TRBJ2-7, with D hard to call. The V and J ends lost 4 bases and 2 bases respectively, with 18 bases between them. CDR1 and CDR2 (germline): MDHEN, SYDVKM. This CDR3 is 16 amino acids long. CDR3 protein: CASSSYSGTSTYEQYF. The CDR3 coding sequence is TGTGCCAGCAGTTCGTATTCCGGAACCTCCACCTACGAGCAGTACTTC.

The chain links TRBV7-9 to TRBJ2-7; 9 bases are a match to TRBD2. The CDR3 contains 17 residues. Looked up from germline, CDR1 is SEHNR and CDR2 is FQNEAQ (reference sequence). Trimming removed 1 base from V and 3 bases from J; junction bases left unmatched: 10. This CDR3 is CASSLVSSGEYGYEQYF. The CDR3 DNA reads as TGTGCCAGCAGCTTAGTTTCTAGCGGGGAATACGGCTACGAGCAGTACTTC. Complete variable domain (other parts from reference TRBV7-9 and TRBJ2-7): DTGVSQNPRHKITKRGQNVTFRCDPISEHNRLYWYRQTLGQGPEFLTYFQNEAQLEKSRLLSDRFSAERPKGSFSTLEIQRTEQGDSAMYLCASSLVSSGEYGYEQYFGPGTRLTVT.

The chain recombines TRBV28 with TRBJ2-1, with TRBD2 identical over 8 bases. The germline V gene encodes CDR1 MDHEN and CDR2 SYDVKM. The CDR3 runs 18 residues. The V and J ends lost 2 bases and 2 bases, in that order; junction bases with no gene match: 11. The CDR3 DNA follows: TGTGCCAGCAGTTTAAGCCCATCTGGGCGGGGGGCCTACAATGAGCAGTTCTTC. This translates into CASSLSPSGRGAYNEQFF.

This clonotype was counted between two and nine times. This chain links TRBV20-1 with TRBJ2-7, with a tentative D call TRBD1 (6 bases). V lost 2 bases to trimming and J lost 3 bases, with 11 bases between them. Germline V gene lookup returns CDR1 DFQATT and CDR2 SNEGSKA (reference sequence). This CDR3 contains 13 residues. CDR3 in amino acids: CSARPGHGYEQYF. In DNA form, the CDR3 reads TGCAGTGCTAGACCGGGACACGGCTACGAGCAGTACTTC.

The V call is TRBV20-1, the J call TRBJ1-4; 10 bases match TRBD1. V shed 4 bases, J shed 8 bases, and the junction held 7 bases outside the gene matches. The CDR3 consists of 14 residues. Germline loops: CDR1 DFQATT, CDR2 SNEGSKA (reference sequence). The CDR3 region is CSATMTGGLEKLFF. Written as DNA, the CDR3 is TGCAGTGCTACCATGACAGGGGGCTTGGAAAAACTGTTTTTT.

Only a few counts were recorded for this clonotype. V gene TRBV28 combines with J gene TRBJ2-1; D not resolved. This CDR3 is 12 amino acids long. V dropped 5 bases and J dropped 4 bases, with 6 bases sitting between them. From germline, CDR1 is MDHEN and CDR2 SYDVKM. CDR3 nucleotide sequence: TGTGCCAGCAGTCCCCGGTACAATGAGCAGTTCTTC. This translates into CASSPRYNEQFF.

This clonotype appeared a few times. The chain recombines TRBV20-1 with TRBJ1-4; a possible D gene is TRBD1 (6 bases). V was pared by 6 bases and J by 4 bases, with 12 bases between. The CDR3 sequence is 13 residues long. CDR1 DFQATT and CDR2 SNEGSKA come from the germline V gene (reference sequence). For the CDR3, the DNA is TGCAGTGCAACGGGGGCCGATAATGAAAAACTGTTTTTT. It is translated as CSATGADNEKLFF.

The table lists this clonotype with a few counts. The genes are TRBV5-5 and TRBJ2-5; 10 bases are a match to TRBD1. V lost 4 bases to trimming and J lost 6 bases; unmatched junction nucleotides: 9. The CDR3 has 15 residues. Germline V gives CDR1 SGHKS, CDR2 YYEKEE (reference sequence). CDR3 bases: TGTGCCAGCAGCCCCTTCGGACAGGGGGAGAAGACCCAGTACTTC. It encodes CASSPFGQGEKTQYF.

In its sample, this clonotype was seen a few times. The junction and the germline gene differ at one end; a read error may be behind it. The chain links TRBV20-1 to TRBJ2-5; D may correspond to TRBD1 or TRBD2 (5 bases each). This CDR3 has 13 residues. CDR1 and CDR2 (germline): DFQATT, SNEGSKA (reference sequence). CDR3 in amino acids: CSGLRGGQGTQYF. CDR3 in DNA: TGCAGTGGCCTTAGGGGCGGGCAAGGGACCCAGTACTTC.

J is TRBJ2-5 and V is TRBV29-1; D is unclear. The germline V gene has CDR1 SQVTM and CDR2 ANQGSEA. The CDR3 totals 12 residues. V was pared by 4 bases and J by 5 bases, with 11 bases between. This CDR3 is CSVVFQPETQYF. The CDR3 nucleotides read TGCAGCGTTGTGTTCCAGCCCGAGACCCAGTACTTC.

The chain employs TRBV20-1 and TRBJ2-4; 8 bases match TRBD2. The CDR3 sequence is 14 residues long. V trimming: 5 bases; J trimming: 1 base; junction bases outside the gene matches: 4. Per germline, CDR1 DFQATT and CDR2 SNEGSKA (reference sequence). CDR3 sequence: CSAVGGEAKNIQYF. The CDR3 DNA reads TGCAGTGCTGTCGGGGGGGAGGCCAAAAACATTCAGTACTTC.

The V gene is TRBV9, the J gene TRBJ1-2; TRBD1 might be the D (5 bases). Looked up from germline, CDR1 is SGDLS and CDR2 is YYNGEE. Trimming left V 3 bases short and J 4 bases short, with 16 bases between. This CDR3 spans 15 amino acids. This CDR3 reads CASSGHQGRGYGYTF. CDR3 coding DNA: TGTGCCAGCAGCGGACATCAGGGTAGGGGCTATGGCTACACCTTC.

CDR3 sequence: CASSAPGGGQETQYF. The CDR3 DNA follows: TGTGCCAGCAGCGCGCCAGGGGGTGGACAAGAGACCCAGTACTTC. This chain uses TRBV2 with TRBJ2-5; 7 bases are a match to TRBD1. Per the germline V gene, CDR1 is SNHLY and CDR2 is FYNNEI. CDR3 length equals 15 residues. V was pared by 6 bases and J by 2 bases, with 9 bases of the junction left unmatched.

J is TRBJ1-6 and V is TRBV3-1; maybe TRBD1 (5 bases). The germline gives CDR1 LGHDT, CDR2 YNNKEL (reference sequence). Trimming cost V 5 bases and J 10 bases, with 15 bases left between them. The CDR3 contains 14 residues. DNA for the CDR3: TGTGCCAGCAGCGTTCGAATCCAGGGATCACCCCTCCACTTT. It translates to CASSVRIQGSPLHF.

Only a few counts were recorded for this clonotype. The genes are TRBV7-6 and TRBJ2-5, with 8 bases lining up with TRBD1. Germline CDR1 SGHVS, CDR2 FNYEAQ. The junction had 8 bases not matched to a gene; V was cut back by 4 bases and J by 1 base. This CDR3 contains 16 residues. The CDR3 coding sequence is TGTGCCAGCAGCTCGGCCGGTACAGGGGGCCAAGAGACCCAGTACTTC. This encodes CASSSAGTGGQETQYF.

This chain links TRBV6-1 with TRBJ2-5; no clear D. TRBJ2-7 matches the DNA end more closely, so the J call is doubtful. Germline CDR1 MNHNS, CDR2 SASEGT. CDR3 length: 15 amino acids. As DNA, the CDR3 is TGTGCCAGCAGTCGAGCCCAGTCTCGGGCATACGAGCAGTACTTC. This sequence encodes CASSRAQSRAYEQYF.